The 28 T cell receptor beta chains in this list originate from one sample, sequenced in a study of early T cells in non-severe SARS-CoV-2 infection (dated by TCRdb to the early 2020s). Library prep was done by 5' RACE. The sequencer listed for this sample is NextSeq 500. TCRdb handled the public reads itself, with Q25 trimming in fastp and clone calling in MiXCR, and kept productive beta chains. Each entry merges the rows of one CDR3 protein and shows their most common DNA and genes. A total of over 95,000 distinct CDR3 sequences appear in this sample, roughly 15% of them only once. The ten largest clones take up 0.95% to 1.5% of the sample. The sequencing sample was made of whole blood. All receptors derive from an adult who was a healthcare worker with PCR-confirmed SARS-CoV-2 infection or an uninfected control (not recorded which).

In DNA, the CDR3 is TGTGCCAGCAGCTTAAATGGGGCGGCTGGAAACACCATATATTTT. Amino acids: CASSLNGAAGNTIYF. V usage is TRBV7-2 and J usage is TRBJ1-3; a weak D match, TRBD1 (5 bases). From germline, CDR1 is SGHTA and CDR2 FQGNSA. The CDR3 totals 15 residues. The V gene lost 2 bases and the J gene lost 2 bases, with 10 bases spanning the gap.

The V gene is TRBV29-1, the J gene TRBJ2-7, with a weak D call TRBD1 (6 bases). V was trimmed by 5 bases and J by 10 bases, leaving 18 bases between them. The CDR3 covers 12 residues. Germline lookup yields CDR1 SQVTM and CDR2 ANQGSEA. The CDR3 here is CSVHRTGQSQYF. In DNA, the CDR3 is TGCAGCGTTCACCGAACAGGGCAATCTCAGTACTTC.

The V call is TRBV27, the J call TRBJ2-7, with no clear D. The CDR3 runs to 14 residues. CDR1 is MNHEY and CDR2 is SMNVEV in the germline V gene (reference sequence). Trimming cost V 4 bases and J 3 bases, with 13 bases left between them. The CDR3 region is CASSSGSRSYEQYF. The CDR3 DNA is TGTGCCAGCAGTTCCGGGTCGAGGAGCTACGAGCAGTACTTC.

Many counts were recorded for this clonotype. This chain links TRBV20-1 with TRBJ2-2, with a tentative D call TRBD1 (6 bases). From germline, CDR1 is DFQATT and CDR2 SNEGSKA (reference sequence). There are 15 residues in the CDR3. Trimming stripped 3 bases from V and 0 bases from J, with 11 bases between. The DNA for the CDR3 is TGCAGTGCTAGGGCCCAGGGGTCGAACACCGGGGAGCTGTTTTTT. This codes for CSARAQGSNTGELFF.

Only a few counts were recorded for this clonotype. The rearrangement joins TRBV27 to TRBJ2-7; a possible D gene is TRBD2 (7 bases). V lost 4 bases to trimming and J lost 6 bases, with 19 bases between them. Germline-derived CDR1 and CDR2 are MNHEY and SMNVEV (reference sequence). The CDR3 has 15 amino acids. This chain's CDR3 is CASSSEAGDRSEQYF. DNA for the CDR3: TGTGCCAGCAGTTCTGAGGCGGGAGACAGGTCCGAGCAGTACTTC.

This clonotype was observed at least ten times. The rearrangement links TRBV27 to TRBJ2-5; no firm D call. This CDR3 is 17 amino acids long. Trimming removed 2 bases from V and 0 bases from J, with 16 bases in between. Germline V gene sequence: CDR1 MNHEY, CDR2 SMNVEV (reference sequence). Here the CDR3 reads CASSLSRRQEYQETQYF. The CDR3 DNA follows: TGTGCCAGCAGTTTAAGCCGGAGACAAGAGTACCAAGAGACCCAGTACTTC.

This clonotype has a handful of counts. The chain combines TRBV5-1 with TRBJ1-5; D gene uncertain. The CDR3 contains 15 residues. The ends were cut back, 5 bases at V and 1 base at J, with 13 bases in the middle. CDR1 and CDR2 (germline): SGHRS, YFSETQ. CDR3: CASSYSGDSNQPQHF. The CDR3 region has the DNA TGCGCCAGCAGTTATTCGGGAGACAGCAATCAGCCCCAGCATTTT.

The table lists this clonotype with many counts. V gene TRBV6-6 combines with J gene TRBJ2-5, with TRBD2 matching 11 bases. Germline CDR1 and CDR2: MNHNY and SVGAGI (reference sequence). This CDR3 is built from 14 residues. After removal of 6 bases from V and 9 bases from J, the junction contained 9 bases not matched to a gene. CDR3 sequence reads: CASSSTSGEVSQYF. The CDR3 region has the DNA TGTGCCAGCAGCTCGACTAGCGGGGAGGTGTCCCAGTACTTC.

The CDR3 sequence: CASSSLGQGKTEAFF. CDR3 DNA: TGCGCCAGCAGTTCGTTAGGACAGGGAAAAACTGAAGCTTTCTTT. This rearrangement joins TRBV5-1 to TRBJ1-1; the match to TRBD1 covers 8 bases. This CDR3 comprises 15 residues. CDR1 is SGHRS, CDR2 YFSETQ, per germline. The V segment lost 5 bases and the J segment 5 bases; nucleotides outside the gene matches: 11.

This clonotype was observed a handful of times. V usage is TRBV30 and J usage is TRBJ1-1, with D perhaps TRBD1 (5 bases). The CDR3 contains 14 residues. Between the trimmed V and J ends, which lost 4 bases and 7 bases, there was a span of 19 bases. CDR1 is GTSNPN and CDR2 is SVGIG in the germline V gene (reference sequence). CDR3 nucleotide sequence: TGTGCCTGGACCCGACTCGGGGGGATGGGTGAAGCTTTCTTT. Translation: CAWTRLGGMGEAFF.

This clonotype was detected only a few times. V and J are TRBV7-6 and TRBJ1-1; D unclear. CDR3 length: 16 residues. Germline-derived CDR1 and CDR2 are SGHVS and FNYEAQ. Between the trimmed V and J ends, which lost 1 base and 6 bases, there was a span of 18 bases. CDR3 in DNA: TGTGCCAGCAGCTTAGGGGCGTCACTTGCGGGCTCTGAAGCTTTCTTT. Its translation: CASSLGASLAGSEAFF.

V usage is TRBV20-1 and J usage is TRBJ2-6; D may be TRBD1 (5 bases). The germline V gene encodes CDR1 DFQATT and CDR2 SNEGSKA (reference sequence). This CDR3 has 15 residues. Trimming removed 1 base at V and 7 bases at J, with 14 bases between. CDR3 amino acids: CSARGPGNGANVLTF. CDR3 DNA sequence: TGCAGTGCTAGAGGCCCAGGGAATGGAGCCAACGTCCTGACTTTC.

This sequence joins TRBV29-1 and TRBJ2-1; 8 positions agree with TRBD2. This CDR3 is built from 17 residues. Germline CDR1 and CDR2: SQVTM and ANQGSEA. V dropped 1 base and J dropped 2; count of bases not matched to a gene: 10. CDR3 DNA sequence: TGCAGCGTTGAAGGACGGAGCGGGGGTTACCCCTACAATGAGCAGTTCTTC. Amino acids: CSVEGRSGGYPYNEQFF.

The gene calls are TRBV6-2 or TRBV6-3 and TRBJ2-7; 10 bases align to TRBD2. In germline, CDR1 is MNHEY, CDR2 SVGEGT. The CDR3 is made up of 15 amino acids. J was trimmed by 6 bases and V by 6 bases; bases with no gene match: 11. DNA of the CDR3: TGTGCCAGCAGCTACGCCGGGACTAGCGTCTCCGAGCAGTACTTC. Residues: CASSYAGTSVSEQYF.

This clonotype was counted between two and nine times. The V gene is TRBV12-3 or TRBV12-4, the J gene TRBJ2-3; the match to TRBD2 covers 7 bases. The CDR3 runs to 16 residues. V lost 6 bases and J lost 2; bases outside the gene matches: 11. The chain's CDR3 is CASSTPGTIPTDTQYF. CDR3 in DNA: TGTGCCAGCAGCACGCCCGGGACTATCCCCACAGATACGCAGTATTTT.

This clonotype was observed a few times. This CDR3 is CASGEGGDTQYF. The CDR3 bases are TGTGCCAGCGGGGAGGGGGGAGATACGCAGTATTTT. The V and J genes are TRBV28 and TRBJ2-3; D might be TRBD2 (7 bases). V was cut by 8 bases and J by 5 bases, with 11 bases left in between. Germline CDR1 reads MDHEN; CDR2 reads SYDVKM. The CDR3 is made up of 12 amino acids.

This clonotype was seen more than once but under ten times. The rearrangement links TRBV7-2 to TRBJ2-3, with D possibly being TRBD1 or TRBD2 (5 bases each). This CDR3 is 15 amino acids long. Germline assignment: CDR1 SGHTA and CDR2 FQGNSA. Trimming removed 5 bases from V and 6 bases from J, with 18 bases in between. In DNA, the CDR3 is TGTGCCAGCAGCCTGACGGGGAATAAGGGGGATACGCAGTATTTT. This translates into CASSLTGNKGDTQYF.

This clonotype was recorded at least ten times. J is TRBJ2-1 and V is TRBV6-6, with D possibly being TRBD2 (6 bases). This CDR3 has 13 amino acids. The V end lost 10 bases, the J end lost 1 base, and 11 bases lay between the germline ends. CDR1 is MNHNY and CDR2 is SVGAGI in the germline V gene (reference sequence). The CDR3 sequence is CATQSGSYNEQFF. DNA of the CDR3: TGTGCCACCCAGAGCGGGTCCTACAATGAGCAGTTCTTC.

This clonotype was seen a few times. The chain has TRBV11-2 and TRBJ1-1, with D hard to call. CDR3 length: 13 amino acids. V lost 4 bases and J lost 3, with 9 bases in between. Germline CDR1 and CDR2: SGHAT and FQNNGV. CDR3 coding DNA: TGTGCCAGCAGCTCGTTGTCGGACACTGAAGCTTTCTTT. Its translation: CASSSLSDTEAFF.

There are a few counts of this clonotype. The J gene is TRBJ2-7, the V gene TRBV28; 7 nucleotides line up with TRBD1. The CDR3 has 14 amino acids. CDR1 and CDR2 from the germline V gene are MDHEN and SYDVKM. V lost 6 bases and J lost 6; bases outside the gene matches: 11. As DNA, the CDR3 is TGTGCCAGCAGCTTGGCCGGGACAGTAGGCGAGCAGTACTTC. Translating gives CASSLAGTVGEQYF.

This clonotype was seen only a few times. The rearrangement links TRBV29-1 to TRBJ1-2; unclear D gene. This CDR3 region has 11 residues. Trimming took off 5 bases at V and 4 bases at J, with 8 bases between the two ends. Germline assignment: CDR1 SQVTM and CDR2 ANQGSEA. The CDR3 region has the DNA TGCAGCGTTTCCTCGATCTATGGCTACACCTTC. Amino acid sequence: CSVSSIYGYTF.

In this sample, this clonotype turned up a few times. The V call is TRBV7-6, the J call TRBJ1-6; D is ambiguous. Germline V gene sequence: CDR1 SGHVS, CDR2 FNYEAQ. Trimming took 5 bases from V and 0 from J, leaving 14 bases between them. CDR3 size: 17 residues. The DNA of the CDR3 is TGTGCCAGCAGCCGAGGGCCCCTAAGCTCCTATAATTCACCCCTCCACTTT. Its protein product is CASSRGPLSSYNSPLHF.

The sample holds a few counts of this clonotype. The chain is built from TRBV7-9 and TRBJ2-7; D possibly corresponds to TRBD2 (6 bases). Germline assignment: CDR1 SEHNR and CDR2 FQNEAQ (reference sequence). The CDR3 is 14 residues long. Trimming removed 3 bases from V and 5 bases from J, with 14 bases in between. The CDR3 region is CASSFPGTFNEQYF. As DNA, the CDR3 is TGTGCCAGCAGCTTCCCAGGGACTTTCAACGAGCAGTACTTC.

The chain links TRBV27 to TRBJ2-2; 12 positions agree with TRBD1. The ends lost 7 bases at V and 2 bases at J; junction bases unmatched: 11. This CDR3 spans 18 amino acids. Germline V gives CDR1 MNHEY, CDR2 SMNVEV (reference sequence). For the CDR3, the DNA is TGTGCCAGCACTCCCCGGGACAGGGGGCTACTAAACACCGGGGAGCTGTTTTTT. Protein sequence: CASTPRDRGLLNTGELFF.

This clonotype was found a few times. V usage is TRBV30 and J usage is TRBJ1-5, with 11 bases aligning to TRBD1. V lost 3 bases, J lost 5 bases, and 9 bases stayed unmatched. This CDR3 region has 16 residues. Per the germline V gene, CDR1 is GTSNPN and CDR2 is SVGIG (reference sequence). The CDR3 reads CAWSRGTGGEYQPQHF. CDR3 bases: TGTGCCTGGAGCCGAGGGACAGGGGGTGAATATCAGCCCCAGCATTTT.

The rearrangement links TRBV29-1 to TRBJ2-5; no clear D. Germline lookup yields CDR1 SQVTM and CDR2 ANQGSEA. CDR3 length: 11 residues. V was trimmed by 6 bases and J by 5 bases, leaving 10 bases between them. The CDR3, as DNA: TGCAGCGTAAGATCCCATGAGACCCAGTACTTC. The encoded protein is CSVRSHETQYF.

The V and J genes are TRBV4-2 and TRBJ1-1, with 9 bases lining up with TRBD1. After removal of 1 base from V and 4 bases from J, the junction contained 7 bases not matched to a gene. The CDR3 runs to 16 residues. The germline CDR1 and CDR2 sequences are LGHNA and YNFKEQ. The CDR3 reads CASSQANTGGLTEAFF. The CDR3 region has the DNA TGTGCCAGCAGCCAAGCCAATACAGGGGGCCTCACTGAAGCTTTCTTT.

The table lists this clonotype with many counts. The chain combines TRBV15 with TRBJ1-2, with D possibly being TRBD1 (6 bases). Per the germline V gene, CDR1 is LNHNV and CDR2 is YYDKDF (reference sequence). V lost 1 base and J lost 4, with 13 bases in between. CDR3 length: 15 residues. The CDR3 loop is CATSRGKQGTYGYTF. The CDR3 coding sequence is TGTGCCACCAGCAGAGGAAAACAGGGAACCTATGGCTACACCTTC.